The 3 T cell receptor beta chains reported below all come from one sample, sequenced in a study of cytomegalovirus exposure and HLA in healthy donors. The PCR employed 60 Vbeta primers together with 13 Jbeta primers. The repertoire was sequenced with immunoSEQ multiplex PCR; TCRdb's copy has only in-frame clones and lacks some. The sample holds about 140,000 clones; around 76% are singletons and the top ten take more than 3%. Sequencing was performed on PBMCs. These TCRs come from a man between 18 and 35 years old in good health and CMV-seronegative.

The chain couples TRBV2 to TRBJ2-5; D is uncertain. Per the germline V gene, CDR1 is SNHLY and CDR2 is FYNNEI. CDR3 size: 14 residues. Trimming took off 1 base at V and 2 bases at J, with 8 bases between the two ends. CDR3 DNA: TGTGCCAGCAGTGAAGGGCTCGCACAAGAGACCCAGTACTTC. Protein product: CASSEGLAQETQYF.

The V gene is TRBV18, the J gene TRBJ1-3, with 7 bases fitting TRBD1. This CDR3 comprises 15 residues. CDR1 and CDR2 from the germline V gene are KGHSH and LQKENI. V gave up 5 bases and J gave up 1 base; unmatched junction bases: 5. The DNA of the CDR3 is TGTGCCAGCTCAAGACAGGGCAGTTCTGGAAACACCATATATTTT. Protein product: CASSRQGSSGNTIYF.

J is TRBJ2-3 and V is TRBV21-1; the table's D call of TRBD1 was not tested on the DNA. TRBV21-1 corresponds to a pseudogene. The CDR3 contains 17 residues. CDR3 in amino acids: CASSKDKGTGSSDTQYF. The CDR3 nucleotides are TGTGCCAGCAGCAAAGACAAAGGGACAGGGAGTTCAGATACGCAGTATTTT.